The rows below give T cell receptor beta chains drawn from one sample of a study of T cells in Graves' hyperthyroidism and ophthalmopathy. TCRdb re-called the multiplex PCR reads with MiXCR, one entry per CDR3 protein. The table lists 500,000 or so distinct CDR3 sequences, more than 15% of them singletons. Sequenced: blood. The receptor source for this set is a woman younger than 35 with Graves' ophthalmopathy. The CDR3 runs from the conserved cysteine through the conserved F or W. A D gene is named only where the DNA matches it firmly. Rows may omit the clone size; those that give it use once, few, many or a size class.

D	V	size	J	DNA	CDR3
TRBD2	TRBV5-1	many	TRBJ2-1	TGCGCCAGCAGCCTACCGGGAGCGGGGCTGTTCTTC	CASSLPGAGLFF
TRBD1	TRBV30	.	TRBJ1-2	TGTGCCTGGGGGAGGGACAGGGCTGGCTACACCTTC	CAWGRDRAGYTF
.	TRBV18	few	TRBJ1-2	TGTGCCAGCTCACCCACCGGGGGGGGGTTCTATGGCTACACCTTC	CASSPTGGGFYGYTF
TRBD1	TRBV27	many	TRBJ1-1	TGTGCCAGCAGTCCTTACCGGGACAGAGAGATGAACACTGAAGCTTTCTTT	CASSPYRDREMNTEAFF
.	TRBV28	many	TRBJ2-5	TGTGCCAGCAGTTTAGGGCAGGTGGCCACCGGAGAGACCCAGTACTTC	CASSLGQVATGETQYF
.	TRBV28	many	TRBJ1-2	TGTGCCAGCAGTCACTCAGGCGAGGGAAACTATGGCTACACCTTC	CASSHSGEGNYGYTF
.	TRBV25-1	.	TRBJ1-6	TGTGCCAGCAGTGACAGGCGAGGGCTTAATTCACCCCTCCACTTT	CASSDRRGLNSPLHF
.	TRBV2	many	TRBJ1-6	TGTGCCAGCAGTGTAACCCAGGTCGGGTCACCCCTCCACTTT	CASSVTQVGSPLHF
.	TRBV5-1	few	TRBJ2-7	.	CASILGYGQYF
.	TRBV9	.	TRBJ1-1	TGTGCCAGCAGTACCCATGGAGGGGGCACTGAAGCTTTCTTT	CASSTHGGGTEAFF
TRBD2	TRBV27	few	TRBJ2-2	TGTGCCAGCCATCCGGGACTATACACCGGGGAGCTGTTTTTT	CASHPGLYTGELFF
.	TRBV5-1	many	TRBJ1-1	TGCGCCAGCAGTCTTCCCGACCACACTGAAGCTTTCTTT	CASSLPDHTEAFF
.	TRBV2	few	TRBJ2-3	TGTGCCAGCAGTGATAAGAGGACTGAAGATACGCAGTATTTT	CASSDKRTEDTQYF
TRBD1	TRBV12-3/TRBV12-4	.	TRBJ2-7	TGTGCCAGCAGTCTATGGCAGGGGACAGGAGTCGAGCAGTACTTC	CASSLWQGTGVEQYF
TRBD1	TRBV19	many	TRBJ1-1	TGTGCCAGTAGTATGGGGACAGTGAACACTGAAGCTTTCTTT	CASSMGTVNTEAFF
.	TRBV28	many	TRBJ1-1	TGTGCCAGCAGTGCCCCGGGGAGGGACGGTGGTGAAGCTTTCTTT	CASSAPGRDGGEAFF
.	TRBV4-3	.	TRBJ1-3	TGCGCCAGCAGCCAAGGGACAGCTTCTGGAAACACCATATATTTT	CASSQGTASGNTIYF
.	TRBV7-3	few	TRBJ2-7	TGTGCCAGCAGCTCTAGTTTTGGCGAGCAGTACTTC	CASSSSFGEQYF
TRBD1	TRBV6-2/TRBV6-3	.	TRBJ2-1	TGTGCCAGCAGTTACGGCCGACAGGGCGCCTACAATGAGCAGTTCTTC	CASSYGRQGAYNEQFF
.	TRBV6-6	many	TRBJ1-1	TGTGCCAGCAGTTACGTGGGGGCCGGACTTGGGGCTTTCTTT	CASSYVGAGLGAFF
.	TRBV5-1	many	TRBJ1-6	TGCGCCAGCAGCTTGGAGCTGTGGTGGTGGAATTCACCCCTCCACTTT	CASSLELWWWNSPLHF
.	TRBV27	.	TRBJ2-2	TGTGCCAGCAGTCCACTGAGGACTAAGGCGAACACCGGGGAGCTGTTTTTT	CASSPLRTKANTGELFF